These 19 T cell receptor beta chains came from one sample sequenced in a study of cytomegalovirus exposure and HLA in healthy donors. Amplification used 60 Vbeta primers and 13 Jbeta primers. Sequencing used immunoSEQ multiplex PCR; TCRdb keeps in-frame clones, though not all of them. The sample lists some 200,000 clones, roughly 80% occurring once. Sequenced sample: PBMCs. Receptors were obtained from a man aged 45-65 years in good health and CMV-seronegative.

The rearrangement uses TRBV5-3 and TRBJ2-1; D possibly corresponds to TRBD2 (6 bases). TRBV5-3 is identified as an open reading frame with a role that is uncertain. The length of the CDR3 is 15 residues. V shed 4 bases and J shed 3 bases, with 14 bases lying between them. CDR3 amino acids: CARSHLAESYNEQFF. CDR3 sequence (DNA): TGTGCCAGAAGCCACTTAGCGGAAAGCTACAATGAGCAGTTCTTC.

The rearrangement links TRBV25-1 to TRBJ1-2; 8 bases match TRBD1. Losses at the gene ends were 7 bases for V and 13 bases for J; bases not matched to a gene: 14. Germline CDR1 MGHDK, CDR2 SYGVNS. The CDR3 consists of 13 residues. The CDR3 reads CASTTMGQGAFTF. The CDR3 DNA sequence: TGTGCCAGCACTACCATGGGGCAGGGGGCCTTCACCTTC.

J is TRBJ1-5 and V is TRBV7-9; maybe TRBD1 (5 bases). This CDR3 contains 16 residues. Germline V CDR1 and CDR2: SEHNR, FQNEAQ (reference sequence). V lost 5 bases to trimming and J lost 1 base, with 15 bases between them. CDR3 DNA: TGTGCCAGCAGCCCTGGGGCACAGTCCAGCAATCAGCCCCAGCATTTT. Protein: CASSPGAQSSNQPQHF.

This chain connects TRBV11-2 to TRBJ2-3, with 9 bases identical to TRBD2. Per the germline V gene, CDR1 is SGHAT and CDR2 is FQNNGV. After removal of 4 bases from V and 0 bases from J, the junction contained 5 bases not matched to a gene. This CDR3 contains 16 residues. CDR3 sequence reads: CASSYLAGASTDTQYF. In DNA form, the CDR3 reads TGTGCCAGCAGCTACTTAGCGGGGGCTAGCACAGATACGCAGTATTTT.

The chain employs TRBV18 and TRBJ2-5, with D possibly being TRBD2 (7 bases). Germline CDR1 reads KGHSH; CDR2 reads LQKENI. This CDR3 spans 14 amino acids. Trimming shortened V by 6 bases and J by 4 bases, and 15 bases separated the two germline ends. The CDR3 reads CASSRGAGLETQYF. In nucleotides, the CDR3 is TGTGCCAGCTCCAGGGGAGCGGGGTTAGAGACCCAGTACTTC.

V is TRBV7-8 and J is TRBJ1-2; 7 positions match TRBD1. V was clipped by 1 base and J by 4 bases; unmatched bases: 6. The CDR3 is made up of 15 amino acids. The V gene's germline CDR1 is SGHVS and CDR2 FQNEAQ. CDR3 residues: CASSLVPGGPYGYTF. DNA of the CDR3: TGTGCCAGCAGCTTAGTGCCAGGGGGTCCCTATGGCTACACCTTC.

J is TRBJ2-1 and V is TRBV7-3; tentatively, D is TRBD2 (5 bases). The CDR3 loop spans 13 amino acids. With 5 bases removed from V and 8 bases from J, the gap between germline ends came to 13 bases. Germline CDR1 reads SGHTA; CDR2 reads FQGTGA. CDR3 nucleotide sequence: TGTGCCAGCAGCGCCGCCCCGCGGGATGAGCAGTTCTTC. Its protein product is CASSAAPRDEQFF.

The CDR3 DNA reads TGTGCCAGCAGCTGGTTAGAGGACACTGAAGCTTTCTTT. Its translation: CASSWLEDTEAFF. The V call is TRBV5-5, the J call TRBJ1-1, with unresolved D. V was clipped by 3 bases and J by 3 bases, with 9 bases between them. CDR1 and CDR2 (germline): SGHKS, YYEKEE (reference sequence). The CDR3 is made up of 13 amino acids.

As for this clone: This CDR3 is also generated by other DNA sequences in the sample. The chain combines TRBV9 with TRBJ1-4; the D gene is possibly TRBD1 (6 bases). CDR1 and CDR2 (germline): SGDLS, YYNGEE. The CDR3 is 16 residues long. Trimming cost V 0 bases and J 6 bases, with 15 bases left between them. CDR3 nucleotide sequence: TGTGCCAGCAGCGTAGCTGTCGGGCAGGGGCATGAAAAACTGTTTTTT. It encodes CASSVAVGQGHEKLFF.

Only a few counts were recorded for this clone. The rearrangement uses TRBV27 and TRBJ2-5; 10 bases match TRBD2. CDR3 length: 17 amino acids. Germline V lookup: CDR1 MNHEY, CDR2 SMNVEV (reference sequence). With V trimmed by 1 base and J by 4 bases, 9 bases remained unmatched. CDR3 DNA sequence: TGTGCCAGCAGTTTATGGCGGAGCGGGGGGGGGCCAGAGACCCAGTACTTC. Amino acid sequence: CASSLWRSGGGPETQYF.

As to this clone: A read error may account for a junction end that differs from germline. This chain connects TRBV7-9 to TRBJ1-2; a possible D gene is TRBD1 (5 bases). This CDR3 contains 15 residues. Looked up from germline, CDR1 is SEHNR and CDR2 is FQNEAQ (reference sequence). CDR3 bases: TGTTCCAGCAGCTTAGCGGCCGATGGACATCCCCGCTACACCTTC. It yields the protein CSSSLAADGHPRYTF.

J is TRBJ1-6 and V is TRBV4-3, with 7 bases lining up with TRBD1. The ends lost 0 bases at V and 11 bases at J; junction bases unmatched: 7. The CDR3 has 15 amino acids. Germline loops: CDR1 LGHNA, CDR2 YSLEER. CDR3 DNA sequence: TGCGCCAGCAGCCAAGATGGGACAGCGGAGGCACCCCTCCACTTT. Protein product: CASSQDGTAEAPLHF.

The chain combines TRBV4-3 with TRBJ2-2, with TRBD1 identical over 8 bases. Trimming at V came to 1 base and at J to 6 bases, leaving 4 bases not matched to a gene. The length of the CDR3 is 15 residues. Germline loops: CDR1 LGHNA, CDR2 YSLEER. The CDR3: CASSQVNRGAGELFF. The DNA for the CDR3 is TGCGCCAGCAGCCAAGTAAACAGGGGGGCCGGGGAGCTGTTTTTT.

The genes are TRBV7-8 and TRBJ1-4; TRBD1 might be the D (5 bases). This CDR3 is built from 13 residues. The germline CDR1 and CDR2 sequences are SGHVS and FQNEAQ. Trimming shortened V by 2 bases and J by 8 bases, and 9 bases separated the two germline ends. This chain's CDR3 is CASSLQGQEKLFF. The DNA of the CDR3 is TGTGCCAGCAGCTTACAGGGTCAGGAAAAACTGTTTTTT.

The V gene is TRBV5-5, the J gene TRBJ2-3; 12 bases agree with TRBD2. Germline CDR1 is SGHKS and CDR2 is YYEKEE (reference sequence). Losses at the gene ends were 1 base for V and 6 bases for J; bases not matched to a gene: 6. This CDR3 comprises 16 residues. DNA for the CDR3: TGTGCCAGCAGCTTGCTAGCGGGGGGGCCGGCGGATACGCAGTATTTT. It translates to CASSLLAGGPADTQYF. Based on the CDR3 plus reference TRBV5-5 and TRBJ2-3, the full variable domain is DAGVTQSPTHLIKTRGQQVTLRCSPISGHKSVSWYQQVLGQGPQFIFQYYEKEERGRGNFPDRFSARQFPNYSSELNVNALLLGDSALYLCASSLLAGGPADTQYFGPGTRLTVL.

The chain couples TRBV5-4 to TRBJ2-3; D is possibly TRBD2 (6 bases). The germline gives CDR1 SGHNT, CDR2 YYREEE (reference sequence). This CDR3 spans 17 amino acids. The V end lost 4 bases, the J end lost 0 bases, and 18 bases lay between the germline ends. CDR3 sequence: CASSPTAPSASTDTQYF. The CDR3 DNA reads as TGTGCCAGCAGCCCGACGGCTCCTAGCGCTAGCACAGATACGCAGTATTTT.

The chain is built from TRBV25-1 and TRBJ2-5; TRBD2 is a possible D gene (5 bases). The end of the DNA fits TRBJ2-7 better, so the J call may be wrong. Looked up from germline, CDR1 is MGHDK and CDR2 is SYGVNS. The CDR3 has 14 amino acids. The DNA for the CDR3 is TGTGCCAGCAGTGAAGGAGGTTCCGCATACGAGCAGTACTTC. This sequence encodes CASSEGGSAYEQYF.

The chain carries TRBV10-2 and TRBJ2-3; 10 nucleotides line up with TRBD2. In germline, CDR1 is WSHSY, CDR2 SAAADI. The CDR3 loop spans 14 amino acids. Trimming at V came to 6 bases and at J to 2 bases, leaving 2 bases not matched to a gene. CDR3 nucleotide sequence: TGCGCCAGCAGACTAGCGGGGCCCACAGATACGCAGTATTTT. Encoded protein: CASRLAGPTDTQYF.

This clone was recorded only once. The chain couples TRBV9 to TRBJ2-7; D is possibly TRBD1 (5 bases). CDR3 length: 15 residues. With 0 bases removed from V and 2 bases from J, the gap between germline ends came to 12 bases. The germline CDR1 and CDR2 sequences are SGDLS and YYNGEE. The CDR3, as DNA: TGTGCCAGCAGCGTAGAGACAGCGACCCCCTACGAGCAGTACTTC. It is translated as CASSVETATPYEQYF.